Listed here is a single TCR beta chain. This clonotype was seen at least ten times. The clone's antigen remains unknown. No much larger clone is present one base from it, and per-base qualities are unavailable. The CDR3 goes from the cysteine to the phenylalanine over 15 residues. This entry keeps only the CDR3 DNA: 45 bases, framed from base 1. According to the germline V gene, CDR1 reads ENHRY and CDR2 reads SYGVKD. V and J lose 0 bases and 4 bases, and a span of 12 bases separates them. The entry originates in a study of response to subunit inactivated influenza vaccine (dated by TCRdb to the late 2010s). As for the study more broadly: To follow how T cells responded to a trivalent subunit inactivated influenza vaccine, the researchers relied on deep quantitative profiling of the T cell receptor repertoire.

Here is what the overall study found, with its caveats: The authors proposed that each seasonal influenza vaccination may bring in only a limited number of new T cells.

The library was obtained by RT-PCR. These reads were obtained on an Illumina HiSeq 2500. TCRdb trimmed the raw reads at Q25, called clones with MiXCR and kept productive beta chains. Every entry covers one CDR3 protein and lists the most common genes and DNA from its rows. Across this sample there are hundreds of thousands of distinct CDR3 sequences, with around 11% seen only once. The ten biggest clones cover roughly 10% of the sample. The sequencing used PBMCs from blood, collected on the day of vaccination. The rearrangement joined TRBV10-3 to TRBJ2-5; the D segment cannot be called with confidence. This receptor was obtained from a man aged 50 or older who received an inactivated influenza vaccine. Donor details come from another sample of the same person, matched by shared clones. The DNA is as follows: TGTGCCATCAGTGAGTCTAGTTCAGGACCAGAGACCCAGTACTTC. Its translation reads: CAISESSSGPETQYF.